This TCR beta chain appears in the sequencing data of a study of CD8 T cells in ankylosing spondylitis (dated by TCRdb to about 2017). In the study overall: To find TCR variants linked to disease, the study profiled T cell receptor beta repertoires in ankylosing spondylitis patients and healthy donors. The whole study cohort included some 100 healthy donors and over 20 ankylosing spondylitis patients. Peripheral blood was sampled, and synovial fluid was additionally collected from ankylosing spondylitis patients.

As for this clonotype: Its antigen is currently not known. There are no base qualities to consult, and no much larger clone falls within one base.

For sequencing, an Illumina HiSeq 2500 was employed. Quantitative 5'-RACE with molecular barcodes was used to prepare TCR beta libraries. The study's own analysis went as follows. A new computational method based on a probabilistic model of VDJ rearrangement was used to identify disease-linked TCR variants. The raw public data were reprocessed by TCRdb itself: fastp quality trimming at Q25, MiXCR clonotype calling, in-frame beta chains only. Merged by CDR3 protein, the rows form single entries marked with the most common genes and DNA. The V and J calls come from TCRdb's annotation, not from the publication. For this sample there are 250,000 or so distinct CDR3 sequences; about 24% appear just once. The ten largest clones represent roughly 0.67% of the sample. Paper-wide results and their limitations: A CD8+ phenotype was shown by the disease-linked clones, which were found at relatively low frequencies in peripheral blood. Significant enrichment of the disease-linked clones was reported in matched synovial fluid samples from ankylosing spondylitis patients. Some of the motif variants had been reported before in the synovial fluid and blood of reactive arthritis patients, a finding that suggests common disease-initiation mechanisms. A TCR beta motif of about eight highly homologous amino acid variants appeared characteristic of blood from ankylosing spondylitis patients.

Including the terminal cysteine and phenylalanine, the CDR3 comprises 15 residues. Left in the record is the CDR3 DNA by itself, 45 bases read in frame from the first base. According to the germline V gene (reference sequence), CDR1 reads SEHNR and CDR2 reads FQNEAQ. The trim is 6 bases for V and 2 bases for J, with a gap of 15 bases between the germline ends. The receptor was isolated from a male donor with ankylosing spondylitis or in good health (not recorded which). Sequencing used blood, either unsorted or a sorted T cell fraction (not recorded which). The chain links TRBV7-9 with TRBJ2-3, with the identity of the D gene unclear. CDR3 protein: CASSSIRPSTDTQYF. The DNA sequence reads TGTGCCAGCAGTTCGATCAGACCTTCCACAGATACGCAGTATTTT.